A single sample gave rise to the 8 T cell receptor beta chains below, sequenced in a study of breast tumors, draining lymph nodes, adjacent tissues. Samples came from axillary lymph nodes draining the breast cancer. TCRdb independently ran MiXCR on the multiplex PCR reads; one entry per CDR3 protein. The sample holds around 300,000 distinct CDR3 sequences, around 30% seen once. The specimen sequenced was axillary lymph node tissue. These receptors were obtained from a female donor with breast cancer. Some clones in this sample may be carry-over from other donors' samples.

This clonotype occurred a few times. This chain connects TRBV6-2 or TRBV6-3 to TRBJ2-1; D gene ambiguous. There are 15 residues in the CDR3. The germline gives CDR1 MNHEY, CDR2 SVGEGT. V was cut by 2 bases and J by 4 bases, with 12 bases left in between. The CDR3 coding sequence is TGTGCCAGCAGTTACGGAGAGTGGGGTTACAATGAGCAGTTCTTC. It codes for CASSYGEWGYNEQFF.

The rearrangement uses TRBV7-2 and TRBJ2-5; a possible D gene is TRBD2 (5 bases). Trimming pared 5 bases from V and 5 bases from J, leaving 15 bases between. The CDR3 consists of 14 residues. From germline, CDR1 is SGHTA and CDR2 FQGNSA. CDR3 sequence reads: CASSQAAERETQYF. In DNA, the CDR3 is TGTGCCAGCAGCCAGGCGGCAGAGCGGGAGACCCAGTACTTC.

In its sample, this clonotype was seen many times. V gene TRBV15 combines with J gene TRBJ2-7; D is unclear. Trimming took 4 bases from V and 2 from J, leaving 12 bases between them. Germline CDR1 is LNHNV and CDR2 is YYDKDF (reference sequence). This CDR3 spans 14 amino acids. The chain's CDR3 is CATSTKLVPYEQYF. CDR3 DNA sequence: TGTGCCACCAGCACCAAATTAGTCCCCTACGAGCAGTACTTC.

Worth noting for this clonotype: This may come from a read error, since a much larger clone is one base off. This chain joins TRBV5-1 and TRBJ2-2; a weak D match, TRBD1 (7 bases). From germline, CDR1 is SGHRS and CDR2 YFSETQ. The length of the CDR3 is 15 residues. The CDR3: CASSLWQGGTGERFF. CDR3 nucleotide sequence: TGCGCCAGCAGCTTGTGGCAGGGGGGCACCGGGGAGCGGTTTTTT.

In its sample, this clonotype was seen many times. V is TRBV10-1 and J is TRBJ2-2; perhaps TRBD1 as D (6 bases). Trimming took off 6 bases at V and 4 bases at J, with 12 bases between the two ends. There are 14 residues in the CDR3. Germline-derived CDR1 and CDR2 are WNHNN and SYGVQD (reference sequence). The chain's CDR3 is CASRQGMGTGELFF. The CDR3 coding sequence is TGCGCCAGCAGGCAGGGGATGGGCACCGGGGAGCTGTTTTTT.

The sample holds a few counts of this clonotype. V gene TRBV25-1 combines with J gene TRBJ1-3; no clear D gene. Per the germline V gene, CDR1 is MGHDK and CDR2 is SYGVNS. The V end lost 4 bases, the J end lost 0 bases, and 16 bases lay between the germline ends. The length of the CDR3 is 17 residues. CDR3 DNA sequence: TGTGCCAGCAGTGGCCCTGGGAGGCTGTGCTCTGGAAACACCATATATTTT. This translates into CASSGPGRLCSGNTIYF. Based on the CDR3 plus reference TRBV25-1 and TRBJ1-3, the full variable domain is EADIYQTPRYLVIGTGKKITLECSQTMGHDKMYWYQQDPGMELHLIHYSYGVNSTEKGDLSSESTVSRIRTEHFPLTLESARPSHTSQYLCASSGPGRLCSGNTIYFGEGSWLTVV.

This clonotype was detected only a few times. A clone one base away is much larger, so this may be a read error. This chain uses TRBV7-2 with TRBJ2-2, with D perhaps given as TRBD1 or TRBD2 (6 bases each). Looked up from germline, CDR1 is SGHTA and CDR2 is FQGNSA. The CDR3 totals 14 residues. The CDR3 loop is CASRPTGRTGGLFF. As DNA, the CDR3 is TGTGCCAGCAGGCCCACAGGGCGGACCGGGGGGCTGTTTTTT.

This clonotype was counted a single time. Since the CDR3 does not end with the conserved phenylalanine or tryptophan, this likely comes from a read error. It is unclear where the CDR3 begins or ends on the DNA, so no DNA is shown, and the CDR3 is as TCRdb lists it. The gene calls are TRBV5-5 and TRBJ2-1. 13 amino acids form the CDR3, both terminal residues included. Per germline, CDR1 SGHKS and CDR2 YYEKEE (reference sequence). The CDR3 protein is CASSLENEDEQSL.